There are many counts of the clone carrying this TCR beta chain. One entry per CDR3 protein, called by TCRdb with MiXCR from the 5' RACE reads. Seen here are tens of thousands of distinct CDR3 sequences, 3.9% observed once, and the top ten hold 1.3%. This specimen comes from a study of neurological immune-mediated disorders. Sequencing was done on a sample of PBMCs. This sequence was found in a young man with multiple sclerosis.

For the CDR3, the DNA is TGTGCCAGCAGCTTAACGTCCTCCTCTGGGGCCAACGTCCTGACTTTC. Amino acids: CASSLTSSSGANVLTF. The J gene is TRBJ2-6, the V gene TRBV7-3; D uncertain. CDR1 is SGHTA and CDR2 is FQGTGA in the germline V gene. CDR3 length equals 16 residues. V lost 0 bases and J 0 bases, leaving 6 bases between the germline ends.